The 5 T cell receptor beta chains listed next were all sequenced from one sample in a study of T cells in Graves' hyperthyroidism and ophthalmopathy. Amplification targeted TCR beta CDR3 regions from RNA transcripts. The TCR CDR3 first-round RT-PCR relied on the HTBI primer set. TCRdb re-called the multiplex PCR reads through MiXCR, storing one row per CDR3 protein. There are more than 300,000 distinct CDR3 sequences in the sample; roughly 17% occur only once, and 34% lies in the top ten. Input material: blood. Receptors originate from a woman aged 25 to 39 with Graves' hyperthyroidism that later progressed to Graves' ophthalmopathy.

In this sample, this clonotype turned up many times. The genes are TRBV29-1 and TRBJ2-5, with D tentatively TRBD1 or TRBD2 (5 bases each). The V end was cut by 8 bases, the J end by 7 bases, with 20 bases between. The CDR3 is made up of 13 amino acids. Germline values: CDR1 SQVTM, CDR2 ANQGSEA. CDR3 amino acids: CSMTRGGKGTQYF. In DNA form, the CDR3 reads TGCAGCATGACACGGGGCGGCAAAGGGACCCAGTACTTC.

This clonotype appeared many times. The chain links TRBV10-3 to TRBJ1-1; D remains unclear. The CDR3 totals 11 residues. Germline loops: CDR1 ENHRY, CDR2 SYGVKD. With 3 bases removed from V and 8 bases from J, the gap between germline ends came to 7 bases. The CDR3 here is CAISDGGEAFF. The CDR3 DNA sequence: TGTGCCATCAGTGATGGAGGAGAAGCTTTCTTT.

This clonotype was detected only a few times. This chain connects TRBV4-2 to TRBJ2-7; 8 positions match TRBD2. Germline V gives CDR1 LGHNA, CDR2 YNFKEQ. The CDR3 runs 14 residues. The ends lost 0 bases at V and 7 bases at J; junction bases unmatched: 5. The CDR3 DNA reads TGTGCCAGCAGCCAAGATAAGGGACTAGAAGAGCAGTACTTC. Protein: CASSQDKGLEEQYF.

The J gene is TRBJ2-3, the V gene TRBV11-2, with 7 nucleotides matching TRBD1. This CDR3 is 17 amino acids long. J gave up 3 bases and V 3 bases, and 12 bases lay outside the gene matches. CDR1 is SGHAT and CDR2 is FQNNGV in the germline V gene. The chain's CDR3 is CASSFGTAVTITDTQYF. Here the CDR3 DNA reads TGTGCCAGCAGCTTCGGGACAGCAGTAACGATAACAGATACGCAGTATTTT.

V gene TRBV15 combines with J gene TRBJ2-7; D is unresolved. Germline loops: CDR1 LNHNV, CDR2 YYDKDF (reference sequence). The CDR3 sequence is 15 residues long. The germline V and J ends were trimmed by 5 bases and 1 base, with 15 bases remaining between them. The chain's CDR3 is CATSRASGPSYEQYF. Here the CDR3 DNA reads TGTGCCACCAGCCGAGCCTCAGGACCATCCTACGAGCAGTACTTC.